This TCR beta chain was identified in a study of T cells after yellow fever vaccination. Germline V gene lookup returns CDR1 SGHNT and CDR2 YYREEE (reference sequence). CDR3 length: 14 residues. Trimming cost V 0 bases and J 5 bases, with 11 bases left between them. On this clonotype itself: The antigen remains unidentified.

Each CDR3 protein gets one entry after TCRdb re-called the 5' RACE reads with MiXCR. This table has 120,000 or so distinct CDR3 sequences, 13% to 15% appearing once. Notes on the study in general: Contaminants from the bulk population, in the form of abundant clonotypes, could be found in FACS-sorted repertoires.

This rearrangement joins TRBV5-4 to TRBJ2-5, with a tentative D call TRBD2 (5 bases). The sequencing used CD8+ T cells sorted from PBMCs, collected 5 days after the yellow fever booster vaccination. This sequence originates from a man between 18 and 35 years old who received the YFV17D yellow fever vaccine. The CDR3 protein is CASSLGGSAETQYF. The CDR3 nucleotides read TGTGCCAGCAGCTTGGGAGGGTCCGCTGAGACCCAGTACTTC.